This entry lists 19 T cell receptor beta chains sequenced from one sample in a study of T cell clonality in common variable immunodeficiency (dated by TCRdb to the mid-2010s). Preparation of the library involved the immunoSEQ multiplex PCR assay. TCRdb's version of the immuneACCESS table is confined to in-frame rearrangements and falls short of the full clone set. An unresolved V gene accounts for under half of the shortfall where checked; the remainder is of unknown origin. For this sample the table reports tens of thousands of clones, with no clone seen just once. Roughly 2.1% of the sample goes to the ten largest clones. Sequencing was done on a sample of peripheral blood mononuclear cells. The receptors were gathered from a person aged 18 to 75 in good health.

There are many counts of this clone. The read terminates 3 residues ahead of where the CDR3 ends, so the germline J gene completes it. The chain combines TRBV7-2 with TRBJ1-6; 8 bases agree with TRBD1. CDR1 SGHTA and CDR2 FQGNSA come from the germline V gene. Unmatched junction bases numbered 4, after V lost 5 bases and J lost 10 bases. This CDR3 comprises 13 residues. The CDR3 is CASSLGTGSPLHF. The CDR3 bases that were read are TGTGCCAGCAGCCTAGGGACAGGCTCACCC.

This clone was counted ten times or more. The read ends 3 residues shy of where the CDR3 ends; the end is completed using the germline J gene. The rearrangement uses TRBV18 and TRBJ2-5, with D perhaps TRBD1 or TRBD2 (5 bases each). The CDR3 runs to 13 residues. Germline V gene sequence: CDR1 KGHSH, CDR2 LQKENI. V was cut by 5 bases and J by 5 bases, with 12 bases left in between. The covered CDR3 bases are TGTGCCAGCTCAGCTCCGAGGGGTGAGACC. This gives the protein CASSAPRGET. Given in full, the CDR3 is CASSAPRGETQYF. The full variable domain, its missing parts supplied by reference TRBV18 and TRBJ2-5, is NAGVMQNPRHLVRRRGQEARLRCSPMKGHSHVYWYRQLPEEGLKFMVYLQKENIIDESGMPKERFSAEFPKEGPSILRIQQVVRGDSAAYFCASSAPRGETQYFGPGTRLLVL.

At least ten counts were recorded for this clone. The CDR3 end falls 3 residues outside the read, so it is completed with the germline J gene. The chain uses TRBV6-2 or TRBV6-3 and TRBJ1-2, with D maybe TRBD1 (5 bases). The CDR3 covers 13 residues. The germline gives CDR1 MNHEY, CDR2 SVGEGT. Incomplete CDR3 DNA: TGTGCCAGCAGTTTGGGGCCAGTCACAGAC. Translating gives CASSLGPVTD. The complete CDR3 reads CASSLGPVTDYTF.

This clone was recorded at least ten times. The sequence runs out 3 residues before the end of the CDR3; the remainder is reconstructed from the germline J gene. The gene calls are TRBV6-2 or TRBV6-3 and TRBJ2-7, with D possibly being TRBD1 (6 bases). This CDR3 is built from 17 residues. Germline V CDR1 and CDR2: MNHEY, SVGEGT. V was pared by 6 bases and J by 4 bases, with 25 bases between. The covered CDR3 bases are TGTGCCAGCAGCACAACTACCTTCGGGACAAACCTTTACGAG. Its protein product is CASSTTTFGTNLYE. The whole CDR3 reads CASSTTTFGTNLYEQYF.

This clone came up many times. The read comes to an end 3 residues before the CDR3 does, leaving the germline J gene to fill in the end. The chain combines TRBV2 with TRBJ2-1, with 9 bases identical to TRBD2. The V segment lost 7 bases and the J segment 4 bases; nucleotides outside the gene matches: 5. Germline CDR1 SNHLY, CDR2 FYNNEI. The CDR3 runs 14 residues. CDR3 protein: CASTYSGGYNEQFF. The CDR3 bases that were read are TGTGCCAGCACCTATAGCGGGGGATACAATGAG.

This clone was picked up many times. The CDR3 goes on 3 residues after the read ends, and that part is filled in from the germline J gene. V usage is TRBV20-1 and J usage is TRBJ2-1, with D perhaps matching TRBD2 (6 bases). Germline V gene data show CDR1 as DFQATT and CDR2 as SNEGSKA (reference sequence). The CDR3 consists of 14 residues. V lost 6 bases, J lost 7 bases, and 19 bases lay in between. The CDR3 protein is CSADGPSGQNEQFF. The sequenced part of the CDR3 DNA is TGCAGTGCAGACGGCCCAAGCGGGCAGAATGAG.

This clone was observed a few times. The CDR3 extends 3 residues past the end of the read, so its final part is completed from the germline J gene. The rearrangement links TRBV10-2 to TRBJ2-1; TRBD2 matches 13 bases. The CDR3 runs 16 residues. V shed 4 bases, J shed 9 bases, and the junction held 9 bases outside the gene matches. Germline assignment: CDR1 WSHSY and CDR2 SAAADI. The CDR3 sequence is CASSGGLAGVRSEQFF. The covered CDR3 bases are TGCGCCAGCAGTGGCGGACTAGCGGGAGTTCGCAGTGAG.

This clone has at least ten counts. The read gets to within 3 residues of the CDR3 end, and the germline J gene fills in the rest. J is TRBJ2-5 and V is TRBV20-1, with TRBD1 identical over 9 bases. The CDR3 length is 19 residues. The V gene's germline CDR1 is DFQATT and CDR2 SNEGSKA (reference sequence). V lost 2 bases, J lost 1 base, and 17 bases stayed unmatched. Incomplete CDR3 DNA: TGCAGTGCTAGATCGTTCGGGACAGGGAGGGTGGGATCCCAAGAGACC. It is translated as CSARSFGTGRVGSQET. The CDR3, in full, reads CSARSFGTGRVGSQETQYF.

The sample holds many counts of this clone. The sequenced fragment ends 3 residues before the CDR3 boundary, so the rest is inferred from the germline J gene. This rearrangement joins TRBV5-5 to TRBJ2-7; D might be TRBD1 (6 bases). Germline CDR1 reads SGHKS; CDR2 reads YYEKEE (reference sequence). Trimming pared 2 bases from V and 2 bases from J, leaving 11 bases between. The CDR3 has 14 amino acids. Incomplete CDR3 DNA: TGTGCCAGCAGCTTAACAGGGAACGCCTACGAG. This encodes CASSLTGNAYE. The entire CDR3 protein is CASSLTGNAYEQYF.

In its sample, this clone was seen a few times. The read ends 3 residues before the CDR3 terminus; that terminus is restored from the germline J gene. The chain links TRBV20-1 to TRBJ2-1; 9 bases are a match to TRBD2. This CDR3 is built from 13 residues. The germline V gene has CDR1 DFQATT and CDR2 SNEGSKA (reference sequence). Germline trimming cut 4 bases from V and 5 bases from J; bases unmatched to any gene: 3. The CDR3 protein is CSAKERGDNEQFF. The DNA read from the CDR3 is TGCAGTGCTAAGGAGCGGGGGGACAATGAG.

The CDR3 DNA, read in part, is TGTGCCAGCATCTGGGGAGCGGGGGGCCAACGGTACAATGAG. Protein sequence: CASIWGAGGQRYNE. The whole CDR3 protein is CASIWGAGGQRYNEQFF. The rearrangement joins TRBV2 to TRBJ2-1; 9 bases fit TRBD2. The read is 3 residues too short to cover the CDR3 end, so that end is filled in from the germline J gene. Germline CDR1 SNHLY, CDR2 FYNNEI. The CDR3 spans 17 residues. The V and J ends lost 7 bases and 4 bases, in that order; junction bases with no gene match: 14.

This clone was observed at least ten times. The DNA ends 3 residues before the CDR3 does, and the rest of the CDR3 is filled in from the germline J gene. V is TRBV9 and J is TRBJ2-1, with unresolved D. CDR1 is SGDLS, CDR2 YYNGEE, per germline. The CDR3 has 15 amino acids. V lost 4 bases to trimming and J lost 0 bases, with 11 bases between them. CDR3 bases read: TGTGCCAGCAGCTCCTCAGAGAGCTCCTACAATGAG. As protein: CASSSSESSYNE. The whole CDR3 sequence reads CASSSSESSYNEQFF.

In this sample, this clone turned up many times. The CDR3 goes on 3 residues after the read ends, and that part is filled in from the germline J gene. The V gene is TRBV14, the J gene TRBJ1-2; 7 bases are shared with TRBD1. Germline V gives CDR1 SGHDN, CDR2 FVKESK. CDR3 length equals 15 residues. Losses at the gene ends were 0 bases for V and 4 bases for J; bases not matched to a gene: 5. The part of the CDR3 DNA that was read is TGTGCCAGCAGCCAAGATCTCCGACAGGGCTATGGC. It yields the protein CASSQDLRQGYG. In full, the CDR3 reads CASSQDLRQGYGYTF.

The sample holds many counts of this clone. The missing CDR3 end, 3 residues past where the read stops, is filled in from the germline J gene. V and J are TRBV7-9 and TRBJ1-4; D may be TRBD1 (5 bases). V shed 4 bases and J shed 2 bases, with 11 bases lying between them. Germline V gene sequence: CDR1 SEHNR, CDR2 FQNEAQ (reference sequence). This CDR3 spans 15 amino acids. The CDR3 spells CASSSLGGTNEKLFF. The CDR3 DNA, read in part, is TGTGCCAGCAGCTCCCTTGGGGGGACTAATGAAAAA.

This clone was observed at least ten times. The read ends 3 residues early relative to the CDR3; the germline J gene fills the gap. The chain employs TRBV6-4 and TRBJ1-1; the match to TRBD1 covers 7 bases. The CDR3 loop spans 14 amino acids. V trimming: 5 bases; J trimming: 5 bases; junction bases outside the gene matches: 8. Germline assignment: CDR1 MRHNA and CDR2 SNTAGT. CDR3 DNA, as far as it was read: TGTGCCAGCAGTATGAGGGACAGTGGGACTGAA. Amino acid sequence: CASSMRDSGTE. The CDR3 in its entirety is CASSMRDSGTEAFF.

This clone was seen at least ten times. The CDR3 is CASTLSGSSYNEQFF. CDR3 DNA (partial): TGTGCCAGTACCTTAAGCGGGAGCTCCTACAATGAG. The chain carries TRBV19 and TRBJ2-1; 8 bases map to TRBD2. The read comes to an end 3 residues before the CDR3 does, leaving the germline J gene to fill in the end. CDR1 is LNHDA, CDR2 SQIVND, per germline (reference sequence). V lost 7 bases and J lost 0; bases outside the gene matches: 5. CDR3 size: 15 residues.

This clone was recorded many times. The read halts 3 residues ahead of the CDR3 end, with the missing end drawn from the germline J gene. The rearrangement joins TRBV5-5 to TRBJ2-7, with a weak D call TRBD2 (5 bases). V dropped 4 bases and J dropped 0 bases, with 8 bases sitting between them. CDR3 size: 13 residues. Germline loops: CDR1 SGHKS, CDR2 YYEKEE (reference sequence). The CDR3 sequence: CASSRGSSYEQYF. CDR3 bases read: TGTGCCAGCAGCCGGGGTTCCTCCTACGAG.

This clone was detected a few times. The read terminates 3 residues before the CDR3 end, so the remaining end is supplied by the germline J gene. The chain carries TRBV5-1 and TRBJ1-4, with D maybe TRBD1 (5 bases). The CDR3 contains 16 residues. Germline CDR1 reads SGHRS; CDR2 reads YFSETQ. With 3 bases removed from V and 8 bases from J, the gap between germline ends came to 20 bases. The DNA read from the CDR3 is TGCGCCAGCAGCTGGAAGACCGGGACTGCCATGGAAAAA. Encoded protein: CASSWKTGTAMEK. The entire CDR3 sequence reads CASSWKTGTAMEKLFF.

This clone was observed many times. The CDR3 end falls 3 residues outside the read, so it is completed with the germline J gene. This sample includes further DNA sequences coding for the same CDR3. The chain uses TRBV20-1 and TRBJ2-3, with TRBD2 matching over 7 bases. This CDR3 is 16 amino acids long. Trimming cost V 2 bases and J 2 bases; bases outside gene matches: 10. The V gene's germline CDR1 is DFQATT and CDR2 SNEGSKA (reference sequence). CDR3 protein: CSARLAGLGITDTQYF. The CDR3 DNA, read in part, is TGCAGTGCTAGATTAGCGGGTTTAGGCATCACAGATACG.